These 15 T cell receptor beta chains came from one sample sequenced in a study of T cells in Graves' hyperthyroidism and ophthalmopathy. TCR beta CDR3 region amplification was performed from RNA transcripts. Using the HTBI primer set, a first-round RT-PCR was run on the TCR CDR3. TCRdb re-analysed the multiplex PCR reads in MiXCR, keeping a single row per CDR3 protein. The sample lists fewer than 250,000 distinct CDR3 sequences; roughly 17% were seen once. What was sequenced was blood. The receptors originated from a woman aged 18-30 years with Graves' ophthalmopathy.

Worth noting for this clonotype: Compared with germline, one end of the junction differs, possibly owing to a read error. The chain is built from TRBV20-1 and TRBJ2-7; 12 nucleotides align to TRBD2. Germline V gene sequence: CDR1 DFQATT, CDR2 SNEGSKA (reference sequence). This CDR3 has 15 residues. The CDR3 coding sequence is TGCAGTGCCCTTAGGACTAGCGGGACCCCCTACGAGCAATACTTC. Translation gives CSALRTSGTPYEQYF.

This clonotype was observed at least ten times. The rearrangement joins TRBV2 to TRBJ2-3, with D perhaps TRBD2 (6 bases). This CDR3 spans 14 amino acids. Trimming removed 2 bases at V and 5 bases at J, with 11 bases between. Germline V gene lookup returns CDR1 SNHLY and CDR2 FYNNEI. Here the CDR3 reads CASSELGGIDTQYF. The CDR3 region has the DNA TGTGCCAGCAGTGAATTGGGGGGAATAGATACGCAGTATTTT.

This clonotype was observed at least ten times. The rearrangement joins TRBV25-1 to TRBJ2-3, with 8 bases that match TRBD1. Germline loops: CDR1 MGHDK, CDR2 SYGVNS. Germline trimming cut 3 bases from V and 2 bases from J; bases unmatched to any gene: 4. This CDR3 has 15 amino acids. CDR3 region: CASSDLGQDTDTQYF. The CDR3 nucleotides are TGTGCCAGCAGTGATCTGGGACAGGACACAGATACGCAGTATTTT.

The sample holds a few counts of this clonotype. V is TRBV5-1 and J is TRBJ2-5; perhaps TRBD2 as D (5 bases). Germline lookup yields CDR1 SGHRS and CDR2 YFSETQ. CDR3 length: 13 residues. V dropped 4 bases and J dropped 2 bases, with 9 bases sitting between them. CDR3: CASSADSQETQYF. DNA of the CDR3: TGCGCCAGCAGCGCGGACTCTCAAGAGACCCAGTACTTC.

This clonotype was observed many times. The chain uses TRBV7-9 and TRBJ2-1; TRBD2 might be the D (6 bases). The CDR3 consists of 16 residues. V dropped 5 bases and J dropped 6 bases, with 20 bases sitting between them. Germline V CDR1 and CDR2: SEHNR, FQNEAQ (reference sequence). This CDR3 reads CASSPRDFLNLNEQFF. CDR3 DNA sequence: TGTGCCAGCAGCCCACGGGACTTCCTGAATCTCAATGAGCAGTTCTTC.

This clonotype was counted at least ten times. The genes are TRBV6-1 and TRBJ2-3, with TRBD1 matching 7 bases. Germline CDR1 is MNHNS and CDR2 is SASEGT. Trimming at V came to 7 bases and at J to 4 bases, leaving 5 bases not matched to a gene. The length of the CDR3 is 13 residues. CDR3 nucleotide sequence: TGTGCCAGCAAAAGCGGACAGGCAGATACGCAGTATTTT. Its translation: CASKSGQADTQYF.

This clonotype was seen at least ten times. The J gene is TRBJ2-3, the V gene TRBV5-8; 7 bases map to TRBD2. The CDR3 covers 14 residues. The V gene end was trimmed by 3 bases and the J gene end by 4 bases; junction bases not matched to a gene: 5. Germline V gene sequence: CDR1 SGHTS, CDR2 YDEGEE. The CDR3 DNA reads TGTGCCAGCAGCTGGCTGACTAGCTCAGATACGCAGTATTTT. Translated, it gives CASSWLTSSDTQYF. The full variable domain, rest sourced from reference TRBV5-8 and TRBJ2-3, is EAGVTQSPTHLIKTRGQQATLRCSPISGHTSVYWYQQALGLGLQFLLWYDEGEERNRGNFPPRFSGRQFPNYSSELNVNALELEDSALYLCASSWLTSSDTQYFGPGTRLTVL.

This clonotype was seen at least ten times. The chain is built from TRBV24-1 and TRBJ2-5; 7 nucleotides agree with TRBD1. The CDR3 contains 14 residues. Looked up from germline, CDR1 is KGHDR and CDR2 is SFDVKD. The V segment lost 3 bases and the J segment 1 base; nucleotides outside the gene matches: 1. This CDR3 reads CATSDPGGQETQYF. The CDR3 DNA reads as TGTGCCACCAGTGATCCAGGGGGCCAAGAGACCCAGTACTTC.

This clonotype was seen repeatedly, ten times or more. The chain combines TRBV30 with TRBJ2-6; 7 bases align to TRBD1. The ends lost 6 bases at V and 1 base at J; junction bases unmatched: 3. The CDR3 extends over 14 amino acids. Germline V gene sequence: CDR1 GTSNPN, CDR2 SVGIG (reference sequence). The DNA for the CDR3 is TGTGCCTGCCACAGGGGATCTGGGGCCAACGTCCTGACTTTC. Encoded protein: CACHRGSGANVLTF.

There are a few counts of this clonotype. J is TRBJ2-1 and V is TRBV4-1; 8 bases fit TRBD2. The ends lost 1 base at V and 6 bases at J; junction bases unmatched: 14. Germline V gives CDR1 MGHRA, CDR2 YSYEKL. The CDR3 has 18 amino acids. The CDR3 loop reads CASSQGVLKRERSNEQFF. The CDR3 DNA follows: TGCGCCAGCAGCCAAGGAGTCCTAAAGCGGGAGAGGAGCAATGAGCAGTTCTTC.

As concerns this clonotype: A much larger clone is a single base away; this may be a read error. The CDR3 loop reads CTSSPQAASYEQYF. In DNA form, the CDR3 reads TGTACCAGCTCACCCCAGGCAGCCTCCTACGAGCAGTACTTC. The chain carries TRBV18 and TRBJ2-7; the D is unclear. This CDR3 region has 14 residues. In germline, CDR1 is KGHSH, CDR2 LQKENI.

This clonotype has a count of ten or more. V and J are TRBV18 and TRBJ1-1, with no clear D. Trimming removed 0 bases from V and 1 base from J, with 6 bases in between. Germline CDR1 reads KGHSH; CDR2 reads LQKENI. This CDR3 comprises 14 residues. The chain's CDR3 is CASSPPSENTEAFF. The DNA for the CDR3 is TGTGCCAGCTCACCACCTTCCGAGAACACTGAAGCTTTCTTT.

In this sample, this clonotype turned up many times. The chain couples TRBV7-9 to TRBJ2-3; no reliable D call. V gave up 5 bases and J gave up 2 bases, with 5 bases separating them. The CDR3 length is 12 residues. CDR1 and CDR2 from the germline V gene are SEHNR and FQNEAQ (reference sequence). DNA of the CDR3: TGTGCCAGCAGCAGGGTCACAGATACGCAGTATTTT. Protein product: CASSRVTDTQYF.

This clonotype has at least ten counts. One end of the junction does not line up with germline, which may come from a read error. The genes are TRBV27 and TRBJ2-7; 8 bases are a match to TRBD2. Germline loops: CDR1 MNHEY, CDR2 SMNVEV (reference sequence). CDR3 length equals 14 residues. CDR3 in DNA: TGTGCCAGCAGTCTATCGGGGGGGACCTACGAGCAGTACTTC. It encodes CASSLSGGTYEQYF.

The rearrangement joins TRBV25-1 to TRBJ2-2; D gene ambiguous. The V gene lost 1 base and the J gene lost 3 bases, with 3 bases spanning the gap. CDR3 length equals 13 residues. The germline V gene encodes CDR1 MGHDK and CDR2 SYGVNS. DNA for the CDR3: TGTGCCAGCAGTGAATGGTACACCGGGGAGCTGTTTTTT. It specifies CASSEWYTGELFF.